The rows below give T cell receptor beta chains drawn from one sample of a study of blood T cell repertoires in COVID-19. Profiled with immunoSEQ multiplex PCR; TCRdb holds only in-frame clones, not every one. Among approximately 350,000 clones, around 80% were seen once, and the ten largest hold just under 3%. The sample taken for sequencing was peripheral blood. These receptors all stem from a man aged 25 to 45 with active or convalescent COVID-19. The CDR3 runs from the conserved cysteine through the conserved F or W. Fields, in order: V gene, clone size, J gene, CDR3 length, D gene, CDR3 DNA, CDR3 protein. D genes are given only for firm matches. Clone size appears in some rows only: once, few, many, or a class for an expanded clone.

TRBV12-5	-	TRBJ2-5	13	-	TGTGCTAGTGGTTTCGGGAACTTTGAGACCCAGTACTTC	CASGFGNFETQYF
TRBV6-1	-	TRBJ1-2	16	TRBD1	TGTGCCAGCAGTGAAAATTCCTCAGGGGGCGAAGGTGGCTACACCTTC	CASSENSSGGEGGYTF
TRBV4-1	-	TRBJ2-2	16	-	TGCGCCAGCAGCCAAGGACACTCATCCAACACCGGGGAGCTGTTTTTT	CASSQGHSSNTGELFF
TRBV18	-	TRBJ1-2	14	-	TGTGCCAGCTCACCACGGGCGGGGGATTCTGGCTACACCTTC	CASSPRAGDSGYTF
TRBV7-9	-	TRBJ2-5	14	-	TGTGCCAGCAGCACCTTCGAAGAGAACGAGACCCAGTACTTC	CASSTFEENETQYF
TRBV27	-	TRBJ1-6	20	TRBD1	TGTGCCAGCAGTCCGAGCCGGGACAGACCCGGGGGATCCTATAATTCACCCCTCCACTTT	CASSPSRDRPGGSYNSPLHF
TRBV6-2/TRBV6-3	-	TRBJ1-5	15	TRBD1	TGTGCCAGCAGCCGACAGGGGGAGAGCAATCAGCCCCAGCATTTT	CASSRQGESNQPQHF
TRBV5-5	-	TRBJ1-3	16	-	TGTGCCAGCAGACCGCCCGAGACAGGCTCTGGAAACACCATATATTTT	CASRPPETGSGNTIYF
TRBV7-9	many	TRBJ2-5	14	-	TGTGCCAGCAGCTTAGTGGACTTCCAAGAGACCCAGTACTTC	CASSLVDFQETQYF
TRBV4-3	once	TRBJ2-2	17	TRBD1	TGCGCCAGCAGCTTCCTAGGGACAGGAGCGAGAACCGGGGAGCTGTTTTTT	CASSFLGTGARTGELFF
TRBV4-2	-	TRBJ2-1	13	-	TGTGCCAGCAGCCAAGACTTTCTGCGTGAGCAGTTCTTC	CASSQDFLREQFF
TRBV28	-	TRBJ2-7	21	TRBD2	TGTGCCAGCAGCCGACAGGGTAGGGCGACTAGCGGGAGTCGGGTCACCTACGAGCAGTACTTC	CASSRQGRATSGSRVTYEQYF
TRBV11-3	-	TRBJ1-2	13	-	TGTGCCAGCAGCAAAACAGGGTACTATGGCTACACCTTC	CASSKTGYYGYTF
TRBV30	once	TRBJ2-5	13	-	TGTGCCTGGACTAAGATTAGTCAAGAGACCCAGTACTTC	CAWTKISQETQYF
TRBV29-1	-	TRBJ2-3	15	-	TGCAGTGCCCGTGGGGGCCAAGTTAGGGGGGATACGCAGTATTTT	CSARGGQVRGDTQYF
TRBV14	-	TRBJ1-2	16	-	TGTGCCAGCAGCCAAGAGTCGGCAGGGGTTAACTATGGCTACACCTTC	CASSQESAGVNYGYTF
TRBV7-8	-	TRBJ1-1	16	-	TGTGCCAGCACCCCATGGGGGGACGGGGTGAACACTGAAGCTTTCTTT	CASTPWGDGVNTEAFF
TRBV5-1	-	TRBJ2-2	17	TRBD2	TGCGCCAGCAGCTTGGAACTAGCGGGGGACAACACCGGGGAGCTGTTTTTT	CASSLELAGDNTGELFF
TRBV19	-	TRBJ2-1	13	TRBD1	TGTGCCAGTTCGGGACAGTATTACAATGAGCAGTTCTTC	CASSGQYYNEQFF
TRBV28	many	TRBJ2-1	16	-	TGTGCCAGCAGTTTAGCCAGACTTGGTAGACGGAATGAGCAGTTCTTC	CASSLARLGRRNEQFF
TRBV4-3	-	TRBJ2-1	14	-	TGCGCCAGCAGCCAAGTACAGGGTAACAATGAGCAGTTCTTC	CASSQVQGNNEQFF
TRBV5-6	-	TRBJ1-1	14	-	TGTGCCAGCAGCCCCGGAGGGGCGAACACTGAAGCTTTCTTT	CASSPGGANTEAFF
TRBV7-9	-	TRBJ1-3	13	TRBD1	TGTGCCAGCAGCTTGGACAGGGGAAACACCATATATTTT	CASSLDRGNTIYF
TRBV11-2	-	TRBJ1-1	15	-	TGTGCCAGCAACTCTCAGGGAACAATGAACACTGAAGCTTTCTTT	CASNSQGTMNTEAFF
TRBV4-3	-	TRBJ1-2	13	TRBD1	TGCGCCAGCAGCCAAGGGACAGGTTATGGCTACACCTTC	CASSQGTGYGYTF
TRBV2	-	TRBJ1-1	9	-	TGTGCTTATAAGCCTGAAGCTTTCTTT	CAYKPEAFF
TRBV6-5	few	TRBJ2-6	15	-	TGTGCCAGCAGTTACGGAGCGACTGGGGCCAACGTCCTGACTTTC	CASSYGATGANVLTF
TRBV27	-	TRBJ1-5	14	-	TGTGCCAGCAGTTACAGGGAAGGCGGTCAGCCCCAGCATTTT	CASSYREGGQPQHF
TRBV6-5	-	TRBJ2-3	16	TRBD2	TGTGCCAGCAGTTTTAACCCGGGACTAGCAACAGATACGCAGTATTTT	CASSFNPGLATDTQYF
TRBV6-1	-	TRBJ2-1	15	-	TGTGCCAGCAGTGAAACCAGAAGCTCCTACAATGAGCAGTTCTTC	CASSETRSSYNEQFF
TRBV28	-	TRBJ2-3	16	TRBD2	TGTGCCAGCAGTCCCAGGACTAGCGGGGGTGGGGATACGCAGTATTTT	CASSPRTSGGGDTQYF
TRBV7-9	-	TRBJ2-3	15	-	TGTGCCAGCAGCCCAAATCGACAGGGCACAGATACGCAGTATTTT	CASSPNRQGTDTQYF
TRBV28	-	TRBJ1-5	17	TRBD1	TGTGCCAGCAGACCGGGACAGGGGACATATAGCAATCAGCCCCAGCATTTT	CASRPGQGTYSNQPQHF
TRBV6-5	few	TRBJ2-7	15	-	TGTGCCAGCAGTTACTCAACACTACCGCTGTACGAGCAGTACTTC	CASSYSTLPLYEQYF
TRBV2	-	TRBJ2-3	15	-	TGTGCCAGCAGTCCTCCCCGGCGGGGCACAGATACGCAGTATTTT	CASSPPRRGTDTQYF
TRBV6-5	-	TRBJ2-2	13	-	TGTGCCAGCACCACTAGCCAGACCGGGGAGCTGTTTTTT	CASTTSQTGELFF
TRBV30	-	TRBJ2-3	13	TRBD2	TGTGCCTGGCAACTAGCGGGAGGGAATACGCAGTATTTT	CAWQLAGGNTQYF
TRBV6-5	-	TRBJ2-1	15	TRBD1	TGTGCCACCAAGGAGGGACAGGGGGCCAGGACTGAGCAGTTCTTC	CATKEGQGARTEQFF
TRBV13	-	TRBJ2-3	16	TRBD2	TGTGCCAGCAGCTTAGCGACTAGCGTTAAGGTAGATACGCAGTATTTT	CASSLATSVKVDTQYF
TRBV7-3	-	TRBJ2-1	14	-	TGTGCCAGCAGCTTAAACGGTGGTCGTAATGAGCAGTTCTTC	CASSLNGGRNEQFF
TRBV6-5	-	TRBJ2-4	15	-	TGTGCCAGCAGCGAGGGGGGGGCCGCCAAAAACATTCAGTACTTC	CASSEGGAAKNIQYF
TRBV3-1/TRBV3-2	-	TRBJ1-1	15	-	TGTGCCAGCAGCCCTCTACAGGGCATGAACACTGAAGCTTTCTTT	CASSPLQGMNTEAFF
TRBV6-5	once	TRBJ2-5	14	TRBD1	TGTGCCAGCAGTTGGGGGACAGCCCAAGAGACCCAGTACTTC	CASSWGTAQETQYF
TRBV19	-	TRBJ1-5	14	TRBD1	TGTGCCAGTAACCAGGGACAGGACAATCAGCCCCAGCATTTT	CASNQGQDNQPQHF